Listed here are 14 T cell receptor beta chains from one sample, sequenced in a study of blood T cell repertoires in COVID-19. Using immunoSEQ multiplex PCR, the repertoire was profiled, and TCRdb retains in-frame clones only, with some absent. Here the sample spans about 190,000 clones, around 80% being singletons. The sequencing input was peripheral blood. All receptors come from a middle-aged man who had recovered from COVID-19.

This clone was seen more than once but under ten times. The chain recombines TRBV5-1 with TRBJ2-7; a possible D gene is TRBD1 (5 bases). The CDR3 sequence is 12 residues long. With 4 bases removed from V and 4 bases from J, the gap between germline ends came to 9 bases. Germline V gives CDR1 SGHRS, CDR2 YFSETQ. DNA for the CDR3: TGCGCCAGCAGCGACCAGGGATACGAGCAGTACTTC. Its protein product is CASSDQGYEQYF.

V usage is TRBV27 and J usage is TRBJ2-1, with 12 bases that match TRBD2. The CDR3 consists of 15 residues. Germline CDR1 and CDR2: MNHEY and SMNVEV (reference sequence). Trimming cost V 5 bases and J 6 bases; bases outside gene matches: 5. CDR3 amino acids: CASSLGLAGFNEQFF. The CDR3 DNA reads TGTGCCAGCAGTCTCGGACTAGCGGGATTCAATGAGCAGTTCTTC.

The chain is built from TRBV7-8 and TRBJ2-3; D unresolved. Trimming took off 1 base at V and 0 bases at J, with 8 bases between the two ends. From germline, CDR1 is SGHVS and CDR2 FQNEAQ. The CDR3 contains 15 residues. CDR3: CASSLEAFSTDTQYF. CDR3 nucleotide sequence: TGTGCCAGCAGCTTAGAAGCGTTCAGCACAGATACGCAGTATTTT.

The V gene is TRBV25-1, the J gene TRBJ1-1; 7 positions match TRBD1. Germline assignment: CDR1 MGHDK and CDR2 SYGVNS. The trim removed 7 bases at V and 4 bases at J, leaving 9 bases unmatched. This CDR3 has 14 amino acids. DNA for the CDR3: TGTGCCAGCATTCCGACAGGGAGAGTCACTGAAGCTTTCTTT. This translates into CASIPTGRVTEAFF. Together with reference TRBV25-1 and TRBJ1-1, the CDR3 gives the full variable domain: EADIYQTPRYLVIGTGKKITLECSQTMGHDKMYWYQQDPGMELHLIHYSYGVNSTEKGDLSSESTVSRIRTEHFPLTLESARPSHTSQYLCASIPTGRVTEAFFGQGTRLTVV.

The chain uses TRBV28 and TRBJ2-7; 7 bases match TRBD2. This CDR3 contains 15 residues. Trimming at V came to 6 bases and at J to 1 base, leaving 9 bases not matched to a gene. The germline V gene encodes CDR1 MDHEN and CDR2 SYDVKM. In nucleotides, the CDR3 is TGTGCCAGCAGACCCGGTAGCGGGCCGTCCTACGAGCAGTACTTC. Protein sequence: CASRPGSGPSYEQYF.

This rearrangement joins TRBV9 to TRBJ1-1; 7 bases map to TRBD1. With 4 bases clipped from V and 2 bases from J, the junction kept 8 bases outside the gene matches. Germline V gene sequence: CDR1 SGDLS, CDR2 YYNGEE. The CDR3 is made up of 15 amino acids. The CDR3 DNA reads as TGTGCCAGCAGCCCAAAGGGACAGCTTAACACTGAAGCTTTCTTT. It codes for CASSPKGQLNTEAFF.

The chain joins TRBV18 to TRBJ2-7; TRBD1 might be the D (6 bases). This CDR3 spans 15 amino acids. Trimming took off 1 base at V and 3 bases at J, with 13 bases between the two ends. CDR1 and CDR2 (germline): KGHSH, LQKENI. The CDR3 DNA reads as TGTGCCAGCTCACCACTCTGGCAGGGGATCTACGAGCAGTACTTC. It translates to CASSPLWQGIYEQYF.

CDR3 protein: CASSQATLAERTDTQYF. CDR3 nucleotide sequence: TGTGCCAGCAGCCAAGCTACACTAGCGGAGCGCACAGATACGCAGTATTTT. This sequence joins TRBV4-2 and TRBJ2-3, with TRBD2 matching 8 bases. The trim removed 1 base at V and 1 base at J, leaving 7 bases unmatched. The CDR3 spans 17 residues. Germline V CDR1 and CDR2: LGHNA, YNFKEQ.

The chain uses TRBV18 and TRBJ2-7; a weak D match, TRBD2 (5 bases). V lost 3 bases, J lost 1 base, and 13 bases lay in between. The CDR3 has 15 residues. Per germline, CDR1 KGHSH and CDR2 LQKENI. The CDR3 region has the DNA TGTGCCAGCTCACCCGACCTAGCCGGGTCCTACGAGCAGTACTTC. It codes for CASSPDLAGSYEQYF.

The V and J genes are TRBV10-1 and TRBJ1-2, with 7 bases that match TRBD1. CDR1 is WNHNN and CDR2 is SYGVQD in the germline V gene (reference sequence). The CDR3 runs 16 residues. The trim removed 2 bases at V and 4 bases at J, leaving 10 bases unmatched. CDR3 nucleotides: TGCGCCAGCAGTGAGCCGCAATACAGGGGCGGCTATGGCTACACCTTC. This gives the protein CASSEPQYRGGYGYTF.

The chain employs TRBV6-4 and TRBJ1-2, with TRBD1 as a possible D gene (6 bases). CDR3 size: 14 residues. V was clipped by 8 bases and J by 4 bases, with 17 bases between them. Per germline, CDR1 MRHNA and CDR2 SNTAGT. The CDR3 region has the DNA TGTGCCAGCCGTTCGTCAGGGGATATCTATGGCTACACCTTC. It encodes CASRSSGDIYGYTF.

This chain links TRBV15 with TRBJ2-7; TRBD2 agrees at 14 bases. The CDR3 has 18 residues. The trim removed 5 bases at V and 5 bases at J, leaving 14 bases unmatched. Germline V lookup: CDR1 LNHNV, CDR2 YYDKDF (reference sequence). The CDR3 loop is CATSSGGLAGETRDEQYF. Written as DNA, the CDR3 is TGTGCCACCAGCTCCGGGGGACTAGCGGGAGAAACTCGGGACGAGCAGTACTTC. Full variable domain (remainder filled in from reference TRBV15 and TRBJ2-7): DAMVIQNPRYQVTQFGKPVTLSCSQTLNHNVMYWYQQKSSQAPKLLFHYYDKDFNNEADTPDNFQSRRPNTSFCFLDIRSPGLGDTAMYLCATSSGGLAGETRDEQYFGPGTRLTVT.

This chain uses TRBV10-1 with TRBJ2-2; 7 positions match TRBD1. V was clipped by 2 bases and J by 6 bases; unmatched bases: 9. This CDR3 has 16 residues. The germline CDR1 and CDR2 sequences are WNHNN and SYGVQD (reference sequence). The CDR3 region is CASSENGTEGAGELFF. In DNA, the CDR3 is TGCGCCAGCAGTGAGAACGGGACAGAGGGGGCCGGGGAGCTGTTTTTT.

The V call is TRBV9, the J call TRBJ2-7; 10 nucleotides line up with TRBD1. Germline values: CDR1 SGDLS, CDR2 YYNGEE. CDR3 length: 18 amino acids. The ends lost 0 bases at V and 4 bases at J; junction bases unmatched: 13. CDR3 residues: CASSVERPAVGQGYEQYF. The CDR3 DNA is TGTGCCAGCAGCGTAGAGAGGCCCGCGGTGGGACAGGGGTACGAGCAGTACTTC. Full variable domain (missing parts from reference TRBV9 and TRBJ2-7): DSGVTQTPKHLITATGQRVTLRCSPRSGDLSVYWYQQSLDQGLQFLIQYYNGEERAKGNILERFSAQQFPDLHSELNLSSLELGDSALYFCASSVERPAVGQGYEQYFGPGTRLTVT.